These T cell receptor beta chains were read from a single sample in a study of blood T cell repertoires in COVID-19. TCRdb keeps only in-frame clones here, not all; method: immunoSEQ multiplex PCR. The table has approximately 230,000 clones, just under 85% seen once. The specimen was PBMCs or T cells enriched from blood (not recorded which). These receptors were collected from a man between 40 and 49 years old who had recovered from COVID-19. Both conserved end residues are part of each CDR3. D genes are given only for firm matches. Clone size appears in some rows only: once, few, many, or a class for an expanded clone.

d_gene,len,j_gene,v_gene,abundance,CDR3aa,CDR3nt
.,15,TRBJ2-2,TRBV2,.,CASSVLQANTGELFF,TGTGCCAGCAGTGTCTTACAGGCAAACACCGGGGAGCTGTTTTTT
.,12,TRBJ2-5,TRBV29-1,.,CSVARQQETQYF,TGCAGCGTTGCCAGACAGCAAGAGACCCAGTACTTC
.,13,TRBJ1-1,TRBV11-3,.,CASSLLLNTEAFF,TGTGCCAGCAGCCTTCTACTGAACACTGAAGCTTTCTTT
TRBD1,17,TRBJ1-6,TRBV3-1/TRBV3-2,.,CASSQGRVGQGDSPLHF,TGTGCCAGCAGCCAAGGGAGAGTAGGACAGGGAGACTCACCCCTCCACTTT
.,15,TRBJ1-1,TRBV4-1,.,CASSQRSVGNTEAFF,TGCGCCAGCAGCCAAAGGAGTGTTGGAAACACTGAAGCTTTCTTT
.,13,TRBJ2-5,TRBV6-1,.,CASSEPGRETQYF,TGTGCCAGCAGTGAACCAGGCCGGGAGACCCAGTACTTC
TRBD1,15,TRBJ2-3,TRBV19,.,CASSPGTGTAYTQYF,TGTGCCAGTAGTCCCGGGACAGGGACTGCCTATACGCAGTATTTT
.,13,TRBJ2-2,TRBV7-3,once,CASSLYGTGELFF,TGTGCCAGCAGCTTATACGGCACCGGGGAGCTGTTTTTT
TRBD1,13,TRBJ2-4,TRBV2,once,CASSPGQGNIQYF,TGTGCCAGCAGTCCGGGACAGGGAAACATTCAGTACTTC
TRBD2,16,TRBJ2-1,TRBV19,.,CASSIPRLAGRNEQFF,TGTGCCAGTAGTATTCCCCGACTAGCGGGACGCAATGAGCAGTTCTTC
TRBD2,16,TRBJ2-1,TRBV9,.,CASSVLLAANYNEQFF,TGTGCCAGCAGCGTGCTACTAGCGGCTAACTACAATGAGCAGTTCTTC
.,13,TRBJ1-1,TRBV2,.,CASRTTGNTEAFF,TGTGCCAGCAGAACGACAGGGAACACTGAAGCTTTCTTT
.,14,TRBJ2-7,TRBV7-2,.,CASSLQGKPYEQYF,TGTGCCAGCAGCTTACAGGGTAAGCCCTACGAGCAGTACTTC
.,12,TRBJ1-4,TRBV29-1,.,CSVAGSGEKLFF,TGCAGCGTTGCAGGGTCTGGGGAAAAACTGTTTTTT
.,11,TRBJ1-2,TRBV30,few,CAWSQIYGYTF,TGTGCCTGGTCGCAGATCTATGGCTACACCTTC
.,16,TRBJ1-6,TRBV14,few,CASSQDRQGWNSPLHF,TGTGCCAGCAGCCAAGATCGTCAGGGTTGGAATTCACCCCTCCACTTT
TRBD1,15,TRBJ2-1,TRBV24-1,.,CATSDSGQGLNEQFF,TGTGCCACCAGTGATTCAGGACAGGGATTAAATGAGCAGTTCTTC
.,14,TRBJ1-6,TRBV30,.,CAWSVRGGYSPLHF,TGTGCCTGGAGTGTAAGGGGGGGGTATTCACCCCTCCACTTT
TRBD1,15,TRBJ2-7,TRBV27,.,CASSPLDRGPDEQYF,TGTGCCAGCAGTCCCCTGGACAGGGGGCCGGACGAGCAGTACTTC
.,13,TRBJ2-7,TRBV29-1,.,CSTLERNSYEQYF,TGCAGCACCCTTGAGCGGAACTCCTACGAGCAGTACTTC
.,12,TRBJ1-1,TRBV29-1,.,CSVTGMNTEAFF,TGCAGCGTTACAGGGATGAACACTGAAGCTTTCTTT
TRBD2,16,TRBJ2-1,TRBV14,.,CASSQGPGTSGRNQFF,TGTGCCAGCAGCCAAGGCCCCGGGACTAGCGGGAGAAATCAGTTCTTC
.,14,TRBJ1-4,TRBV7-2,few,CASSLYPGTGKLFF,TGTGCCAGCAGCTTATATCCGGGTACTGGAAAACTGTTTTTT
.,13,TRBJ2-7,TRBV3-1/TRBV3-2,.,CASSRRSRGEQYF,TGTGCCAGCAGTAGAAGAAGCCGGGGCGAGCAGTACTTC
TRBD1,14,TRBJ1-2,TRBV19,.,CASSTGQGRSGYTF,TGTGCCAGTAGTACCGGACAGGGGCGAAGTGGCTACACCTTC
.,15,TRBJ1-1,TRBV25-1,.,CASSEWAAMNTEAFF,TGTGCCAGCAGTGAATGGGCAGCCATGAACACTGAAGCTTTCTTT
.,12,TRBJ1-2,TRBV7-2,.,CASSLGLNGYTF,TGTGCCAGCAGCCTAGGACTGAATGGCTACACCTTC
.,15,TRBJ1-1,TRBV6-5,once,CASRTGQQVGTEAFF,TGTGCCAGCAGGACGGGCCAACAGGTTGGCACTGAAGCTTTCTTT
.,15,TRBJ2-3,TRBV28,.,CASSLPGSGTDTQYF,TGTGCCAGCAGTTTACCGGGATCGGGCACAGATACGCAGTATTTT
TRBD2,13,TRBJ2-1,TRBV2,few,CTSEKRERGEQFF,TGTACCAGCGAGAAGCGGGAGAGGGGTGAGCAGTTCTTC
.,14,TRBJ1-2,TRBV4-3,few,CASSPRDTDYGYTF,TGCGCCAGCAGCCCAAGGGACACTGACTATGGCTACACCTTC
.,13,TRBJ2-7,TRBV6-2/TRBV6-3,once,CASSFPGVHEQYF,TGTGCCAGCAGTTTCCCCGGGGTCCACGAGCAGTACTTC
.,15,TRBJ2-5,TRBV4-2,.,CASSQDSTSQETQYF,TGTGCCAGCAGCCAAGATAGTACTAGCCAAGAGACCCAGTACTTC
.,13,TRBJ1-5,TRBV27,.,CASRRTGNQPQHF,TGTGCCAGCAGGCGCACGGGGAATCAGCCCCAGCATTTT
.,16,TRBJ1-5,TRBV6-2/TRBV6-3,once,CASSGPRGEGNQPQHF,TGTGCCAGCAGCGGACCTAGGGGTGAGGGCAATCAGCCCCAGCATTTT
TRBD2,14,TRBJ2-1,TRBV29-1,.,CSTRGGLPYNEQFF,TGCAGCACCCGCGGGGGGCTCCCCTACAATGAGCAGTTCTTC
.,11,TRBJ2-1,TRBV29-1,.,CSVGGYNEQFF,TGCAGCGTTGGAGGCTACAATGAGCAGTTCTTC
.,11,TRBJ2-7,TRBV6-1,.,CASSEGRGQYF,TGTGCCAGCAGTGAAGGACGAGGGCAGTACTTC
TRBD2,14,TRBJ2-7,TRBV5-1,.,CASSFGSGGYEQYF,TGCGCCAGCAGCTTCGGCAGCGGGGGGTACGAGCAGTACTTC
TRBD1,13,TRBJ1-4,TRBV7-2,.,CASSYGQAEKLFF,TGTGCCAGCAGCTATGGACAGGCGGAAAAACTGTTTTTT
.,12,TRBJ2-7,TRBV20-1,.,CSASAGAYEQYF,TGCAGTGCTAGTGCAGGGGCCTACGAGCAGTACTTC
.,17,TRBJ1-2,TRBV28,.,CASGGQSGDTSQRGYTF,TGTGCCAGCGGTGGTCAATCCGGGGACACCTCCCAACGGGGCTACACCTTC
.,14,TRBJ2-2,TRBV6-5,few,CASSSDRNTGELFF,TGTGCCAGCAGTTCGGACAGGAACACCGGGGAGCTGTTTTTT
.,15,TRBJ2-2,TRBV2,.,CASSELAANTGELFF,TGTGCCAGCAGTGAACTGGCAGCGAACACCGGGGAGCTGTTTTTT
.,12,TRBJ1-2,TRBV14,.,CASSLAGFGYTF,TGTGCCAGCAGCCTGGCAGGTTTTGGCTACACCTTC
TRBD1,14,TRBJ1-5,TRBV2,few,CASSETGGRQPQHF,TGTGCCAGCAGTGAAACAGGGGGGAGGCAGCCCCAGCATTTT
TRBD1,15,TRBJ1-3,TRBV7-2,.,CASSSRTGGGNTIYF,TGTGCCAGCAGCTCCCGGACAGGGGGTGGAAACACCATATATTTT
.,16,TRBJ1-1,TRBV14,.,CANFPTQVPLNTEAFF,TGTGCCAATTTCCCAACCCAGGTACCTTTGAACACTGAAGCTTTCTTT
.,15,TRBJ1-5,TRBV15,.,CATSRDSNNNQPQHF,TGTGCCACCAGCAGAGATTCCAACAACAATCAGCCCCAGCATTTT
.,17,TRBJ2-2,TRBV4-3,.,CASSQPIAGGLSGELFF,TGCGCCAGCAGCCAACCCATTGCAGGGGGGTTGTCCGGGGAGCTGTTTTTT
.,14,TRBJ1-6,TRBV28,.,CASNIRGADSPLHF,TGTGCCAGCAACATTCGGGGAGCTGATTCACCCCTCCACTTT
TRBD1,14,TRBJ2-1,TRBV5-1,.,CASCPGTAYNEQFF,TGCGCCAGCTGCCCCGGGACAGCCTACAATGAGCAGTTCTTC
.,16,TRBJ1-4,TRBV5-6,.,CASSFRAVLAGEKLFF,TGTGCCAGCAGCTTCCGGGCTGTACTGGCGGGGGAAAAACTGTTTTTT
.,12,TRBJ1-2,TRBV7-2,.,CASSLGLNGYTF,TGTGCCAGCAGCTTAGGGCTGAATGGCTACACCTTC
TRBD1,15,TRBJ1-2,TRBV5-6,.,CASSAPRQGNYGYTF,TGTGCCAGCAGCGCACCCCGACAGGGAAACTATGGCTACACCTTC
.,14,TRBJ1-4,TRBV19,.,CASWPGWSPEKLFF,TGTGCCAGTTGGCCGGGATGGTCTCCTGAAAAACTGTTTTTT
TRBD2,16,TRBJ2-2,TRBV18,.,CASSPLAGSNTGELFF,TGTGCCAGCTCACCACTAGCGGGGTCGAACACCGGGGAGCTGTTTTTT
.,12,TRBJ2-7,TRBV5-5,.,CASSFQGGEQYF,TGTGCCAGCAGCTTCCAGGGAGGCGAGCAGTACTTC